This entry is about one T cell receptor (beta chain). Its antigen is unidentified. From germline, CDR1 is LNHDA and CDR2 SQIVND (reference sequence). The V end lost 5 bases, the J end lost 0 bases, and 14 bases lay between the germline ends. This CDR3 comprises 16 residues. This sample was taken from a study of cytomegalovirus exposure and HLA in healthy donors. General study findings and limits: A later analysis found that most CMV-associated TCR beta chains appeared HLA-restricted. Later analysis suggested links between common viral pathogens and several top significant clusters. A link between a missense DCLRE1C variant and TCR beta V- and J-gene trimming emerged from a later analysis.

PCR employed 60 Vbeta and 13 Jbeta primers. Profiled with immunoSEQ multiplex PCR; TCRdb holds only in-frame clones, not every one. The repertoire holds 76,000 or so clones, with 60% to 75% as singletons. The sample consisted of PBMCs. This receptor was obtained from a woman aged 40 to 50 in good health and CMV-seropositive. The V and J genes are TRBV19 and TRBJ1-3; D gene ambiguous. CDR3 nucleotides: TGTGCCAGTAGTCCCCCCCGGGTCCTCTCTGGAAACACCATATATTTT. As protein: CASSPPRVLSGNTIYF.